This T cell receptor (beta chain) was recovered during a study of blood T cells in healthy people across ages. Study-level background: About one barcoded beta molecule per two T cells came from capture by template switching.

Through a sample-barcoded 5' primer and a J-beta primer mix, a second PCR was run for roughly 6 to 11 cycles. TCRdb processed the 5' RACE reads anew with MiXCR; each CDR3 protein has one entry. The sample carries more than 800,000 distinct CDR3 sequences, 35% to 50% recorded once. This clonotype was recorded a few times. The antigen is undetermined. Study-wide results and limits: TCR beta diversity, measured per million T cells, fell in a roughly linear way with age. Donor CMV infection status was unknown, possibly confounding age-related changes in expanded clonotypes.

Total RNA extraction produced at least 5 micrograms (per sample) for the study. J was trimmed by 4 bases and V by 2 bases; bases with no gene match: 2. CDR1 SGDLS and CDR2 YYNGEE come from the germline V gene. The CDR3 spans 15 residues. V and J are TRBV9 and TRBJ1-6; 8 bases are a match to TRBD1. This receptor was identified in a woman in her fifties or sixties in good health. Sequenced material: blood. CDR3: CASSVQGAYNSPLHF. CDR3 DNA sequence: TGTGCCAGCAGCGTCCAGGGGGCTTATAATTCACCCCTCCACTTT.